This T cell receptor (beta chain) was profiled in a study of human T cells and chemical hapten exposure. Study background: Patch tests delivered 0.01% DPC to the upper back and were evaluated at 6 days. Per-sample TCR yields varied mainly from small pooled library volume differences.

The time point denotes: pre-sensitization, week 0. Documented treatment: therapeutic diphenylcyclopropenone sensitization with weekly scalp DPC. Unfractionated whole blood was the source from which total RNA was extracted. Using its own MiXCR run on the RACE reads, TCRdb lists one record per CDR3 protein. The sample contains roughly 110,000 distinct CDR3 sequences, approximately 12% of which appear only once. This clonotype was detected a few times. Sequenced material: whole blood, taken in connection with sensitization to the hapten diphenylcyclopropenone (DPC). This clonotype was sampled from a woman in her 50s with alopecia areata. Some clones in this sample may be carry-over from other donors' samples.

The CDR3 is CASSGRGGGASTDTQYF. The CDR3 DNA sequence: TGTGCCAGCAGTGGGAGGGGAGGGGGTGCTAGCACAGATACGCAGTATTTT. The rearrangement uses TRBV28 and TRBJ2-3; maybe TRBD2 (7 bases). The V and J ends lost 5 bases and 0 bases respectively, with 18 bases between them. Germline V gives CDR1 MDHEN, CDR2 SYDVKM. The CDR3 covers 17 residues. Full variable domain (outside the CDR3, taken from reference TRBV28 and TRBJ2-3): DVKVTQSSRYLVKRTGEKVFLECVQDMDHENMFWYRQDPGLGLRLIYFSYDVKMKEKGDIPEGYSVSREKKERFSLILESASTNQTSMYLCASSGRGGGASTDTQYFGPGTRLTVL.